This T cell receptor (beta chain) was retrieved from a study of T-cell memory formation after mild COVID-19. Per the germline V gene, CDR1 is SGHRS and CDR2 is YFSETQ. The CDR3 is made up of 15 amino acids. The germline V and J ends were trimmed by 4 bases and 0 bases, with 11 bases remaining between them. Using its own MiXCR run on the 5' RACE reads, TCRdb lists one record per CDR3 protein. The profile shows some 440,000 distinct CDR3 sequences, roughly 25% of them singletons. This clonotype appeared a few times. Source material: PBMCs or a T cell subset sorted from them (not recorded which). The TCR comes from an adult woman who had mild COVID-19 (a few samples of this study predate the infection). Cell type and time point are not known. The chain couples TRBV5-1 to TRBJ1-5, with D unclear. CDR3 in DNA: TGCGCCAGCAGCCCTGACTTATATAGCAATCAGCCCCAGCATTTT. Its protein product is CASSPDLYSNQPQHF.